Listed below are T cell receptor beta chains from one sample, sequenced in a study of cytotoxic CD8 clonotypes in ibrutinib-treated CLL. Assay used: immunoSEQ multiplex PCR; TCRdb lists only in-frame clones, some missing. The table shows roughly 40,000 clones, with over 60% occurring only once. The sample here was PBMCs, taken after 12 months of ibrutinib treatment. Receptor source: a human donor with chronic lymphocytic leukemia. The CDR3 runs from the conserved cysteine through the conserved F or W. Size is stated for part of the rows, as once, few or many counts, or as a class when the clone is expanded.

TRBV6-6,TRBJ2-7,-,CASRPGQVGKMEQYF
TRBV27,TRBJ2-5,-,CASSLEERVWETQYF
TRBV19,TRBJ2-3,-,CASSIGTGLDTQYF
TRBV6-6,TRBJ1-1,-,CASSLSQATEAFF
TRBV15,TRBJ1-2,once,CATGQGLDYGYTF
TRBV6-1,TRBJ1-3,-,CASSEYGTRVSGNTIYF
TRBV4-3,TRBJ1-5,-,CASSQDSSLNQPQHF
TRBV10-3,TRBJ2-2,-,CAISLGTSGRARTGELFF
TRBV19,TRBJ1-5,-,CASSIEVREGQPQHF
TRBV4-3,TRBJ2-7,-,CASSQVPGSEQYF
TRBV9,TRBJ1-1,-,CASSVEPGANTEAFF
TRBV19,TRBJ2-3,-,CASSMRGGGDDTQYF
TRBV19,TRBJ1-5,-,CASSPDWRRGPQHF
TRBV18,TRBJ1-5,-,CASSPLRDQPQHF
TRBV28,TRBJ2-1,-,CASRGVYNEQFF
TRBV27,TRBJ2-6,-,CASSPRGQLDRGGANVLTF
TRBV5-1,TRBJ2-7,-,CASSWESFRGFKGEQYF